This T cell receptor beta chain was sequenced for a study of beta chain features in type 1 diabetes. Germline V gene lookup returns CDR1 MNHEY and CDR2 SVGAGI. Trimming stripped 2 bases from V and 0 bases from J, with 12 bases between. The CDR3 totals 16 residues. As every portion of the isolated RNA was reverse transcribed, the sequencing read expressed TCRB transcripts. This table comes from immunoSEQ multiplex PCR, and its TCRdb copy is limited to in-frame clones, with some not included. The data show some 900,000 clones, with roughly 15% seen just once and 0.02% to 0.025% held by the top ten. The sequenced material came from naive CD4+ T cells from blood. The TCR comes from a woman between 18 and 29 years old in good health. The chain links TRBV6-5 to TRBJ2-3; the D call may be TRBD1 or TRBD2 (5 bases each). The CDR3, as DNA: TGTGCCAGCAGTTACAGCAAGGGACCTAGCACAGATACGCAGTATTTT. Its protein product is CASSYSKGPSTDTQYF.